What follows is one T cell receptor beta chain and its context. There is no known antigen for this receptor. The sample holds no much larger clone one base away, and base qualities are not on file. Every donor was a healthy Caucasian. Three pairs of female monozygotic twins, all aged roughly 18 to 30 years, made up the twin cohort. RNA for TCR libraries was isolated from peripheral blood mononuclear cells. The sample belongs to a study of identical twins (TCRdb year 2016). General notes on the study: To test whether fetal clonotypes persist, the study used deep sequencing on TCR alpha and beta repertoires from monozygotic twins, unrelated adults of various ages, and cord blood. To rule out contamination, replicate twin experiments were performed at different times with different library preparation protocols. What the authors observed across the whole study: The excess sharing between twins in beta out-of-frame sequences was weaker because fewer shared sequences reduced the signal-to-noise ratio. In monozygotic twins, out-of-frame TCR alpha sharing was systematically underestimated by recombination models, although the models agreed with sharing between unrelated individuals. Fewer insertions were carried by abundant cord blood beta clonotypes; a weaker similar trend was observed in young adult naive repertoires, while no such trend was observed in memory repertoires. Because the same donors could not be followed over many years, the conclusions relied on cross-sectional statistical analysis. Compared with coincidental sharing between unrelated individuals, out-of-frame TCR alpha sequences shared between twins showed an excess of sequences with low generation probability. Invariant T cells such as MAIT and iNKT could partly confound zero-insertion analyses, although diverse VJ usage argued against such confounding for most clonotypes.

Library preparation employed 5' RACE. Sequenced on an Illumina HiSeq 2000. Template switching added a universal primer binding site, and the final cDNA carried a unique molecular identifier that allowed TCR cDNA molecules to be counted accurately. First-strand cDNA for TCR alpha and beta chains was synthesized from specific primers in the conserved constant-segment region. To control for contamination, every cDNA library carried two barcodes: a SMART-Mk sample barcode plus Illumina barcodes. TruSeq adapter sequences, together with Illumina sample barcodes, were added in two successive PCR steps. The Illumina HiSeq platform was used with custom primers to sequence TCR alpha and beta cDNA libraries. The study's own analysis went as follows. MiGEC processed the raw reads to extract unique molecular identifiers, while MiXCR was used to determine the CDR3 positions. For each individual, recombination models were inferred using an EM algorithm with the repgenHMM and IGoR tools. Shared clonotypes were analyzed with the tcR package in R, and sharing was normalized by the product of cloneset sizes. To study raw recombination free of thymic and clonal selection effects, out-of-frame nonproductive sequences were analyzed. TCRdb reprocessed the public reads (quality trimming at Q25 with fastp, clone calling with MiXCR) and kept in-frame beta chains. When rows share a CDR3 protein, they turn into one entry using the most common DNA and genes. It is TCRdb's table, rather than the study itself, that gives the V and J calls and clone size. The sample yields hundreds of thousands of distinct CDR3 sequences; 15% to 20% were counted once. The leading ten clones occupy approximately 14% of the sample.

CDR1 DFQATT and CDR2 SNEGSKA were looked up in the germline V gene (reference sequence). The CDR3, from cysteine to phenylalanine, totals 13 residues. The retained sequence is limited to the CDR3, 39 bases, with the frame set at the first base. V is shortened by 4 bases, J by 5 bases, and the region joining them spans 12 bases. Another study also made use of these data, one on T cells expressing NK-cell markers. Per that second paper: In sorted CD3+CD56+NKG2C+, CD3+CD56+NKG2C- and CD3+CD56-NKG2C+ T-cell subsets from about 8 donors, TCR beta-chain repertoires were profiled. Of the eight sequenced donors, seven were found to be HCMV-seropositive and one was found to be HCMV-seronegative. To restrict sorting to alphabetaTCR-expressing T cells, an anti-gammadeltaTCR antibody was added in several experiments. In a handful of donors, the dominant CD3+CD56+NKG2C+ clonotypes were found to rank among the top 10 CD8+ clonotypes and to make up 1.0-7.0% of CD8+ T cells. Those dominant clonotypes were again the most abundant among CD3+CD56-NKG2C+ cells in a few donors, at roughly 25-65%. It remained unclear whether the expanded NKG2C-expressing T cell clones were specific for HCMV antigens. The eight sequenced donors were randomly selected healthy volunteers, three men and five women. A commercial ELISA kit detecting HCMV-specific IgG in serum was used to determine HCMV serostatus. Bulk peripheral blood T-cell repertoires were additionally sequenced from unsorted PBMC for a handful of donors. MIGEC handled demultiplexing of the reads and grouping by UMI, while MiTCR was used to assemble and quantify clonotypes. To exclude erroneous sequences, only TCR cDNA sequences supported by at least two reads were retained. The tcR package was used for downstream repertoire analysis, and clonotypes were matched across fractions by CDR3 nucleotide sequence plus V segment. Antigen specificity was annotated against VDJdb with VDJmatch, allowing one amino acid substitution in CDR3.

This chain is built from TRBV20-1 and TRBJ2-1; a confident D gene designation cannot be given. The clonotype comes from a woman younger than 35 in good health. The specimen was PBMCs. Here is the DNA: TGCAGTGCTAATCCGGGCTGGGACAATGAGCAGTTCTTC. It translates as CSANPGWDNEQFF.